This entry lists 28 T cell receptor beta chains sequenced from one sample in a study of cytomegalovirus exposure and HLA in healthy donors. PCR employed 60 Vbeta and 13 Jbeta primers. The method was immunoSEQ multiplex PCR; TCRdb's version includes in-frame clones alone and lacks a portion of them. The data hold about 120,000 clones, with about 60% observed a single time. The sequenced material came from PBMCs. The receptor set was obtained from a man aged 35 to 55 in good health and CMV-seropositive.

A few counts support this clone. This chain joins TRBV5-1 and TRBJ2-1, with TRBD2 identical over 7 bases. Germline CDR1 reads SGHRS; CDR2 reads YFSETQ. This CDR3 is built from 14 residues. Trimming removed 5 bases from V and 0 bases from J; junction bases left unmatched: 2. CDR3 in DNA: TGCGCCAGCAGAGGCGGGGGCTCCTACAATGAGCAGTTCTTC. It encodes CASRGGGSYNEQFF.

The chain combines TRBV27 with TRBJ2-7, with 8 positions matching TRBD1. Germline trimming cut 2 bases from V and 4 bases from J; bases unmatched to any gene: 4. The CDR3 is 14 amino acids. Germline assignment: CDR1 MNHEY and CDR2 SMNVEV (reference sequence). The CDR3 DNA reads as TGTGCCAGCAGTTTAACCAGGGGGCAATACGAGCAGTACTTC. The encoded protein is CASSLTRGQYEQYF.

This sequence joins TRBV27 and TRBJ1-1, with 10 nucleotides matching TRBD1. The junction had 8 bases not matched to a gene; V was cut back by 2 bases and J by 11 bases. The CDR3 covers 14 residues. The germline V gene encodes CDR1 MNHEY and CDR2 SMNVEV (reference sequence). CDR3 nucleotide sequence: TGTGCCAGCAGTTTAGAGGGACAGGGGATGCAGGCTTTCTTT. It translates to CASSLEGQGMQAFF.

The chain employs TRBV28 and TRBJ2-4; D not resolved. Per germline, CDR1 MDHEN and CDR2 SYDVKM. This CDR3 comprises 17 residues. V gave up 6 bases and J gave up 2 bases, with 20 bases separating them. The CDR3 nucleotides read TGTGCCAGCAGCCTTCGTTTTGGCGGCGGAACCAAAAACATTCAGTACTTC. This translates into CASSLRFGGGTKNIQYF. The full variable domain, completed using reference TRBV28 and TRBJ2-4, is DVKVTQSSRYLVKRTGEKVFLECVQDMDHENMFWYRQDPGLGLRLIYFSYDVKMKEKGDIPEGYSVSREKKERFSLILESASTNQTSMYLCASSLRFGGGTKNIQYFGAGTRLSVL.

The chain recombines TRBV5-1 with TRBJ1-6; the D gene is possibly TRBD1 (5 bases). CDR3 length: 15 residues. Per germline, CDR1 SGHRS and CDR2 YFSETQ. Trimming took 4 bases from V and 7 from J, leaving 15 bases between them. CDR3 protein: CASSAQGSLNSPLHF. The CDR3 DNA is TGCGCCAGCAGCGCCCAGGGTAGTCTGAATTCACCCCTCCACTTT. Combining the CDR3 with reference TRBV5-1 and TRBJ1-6 gives the whole variable domain KAGVTQTPRYLIKTRGQQVTLSCSPISGHRSVSWYQQTPGQGLQFLFEYFSETQRNKGNFPGRFSGRQFSNSRSEMNVSTLELGDSALYLCASSAQGSLNSPLHFGNGTRLTVT.

A note on this clone: The sample contains more than one DNA sequence encoding this CDR3. The chain employs TRBV7-2 and TRBJ2-7, with 8 bases identical to TRBD2. The CDR3 sequence is 15 residues long. J lost 2 bases, V lost 6 bases, and 9 bases had no gene match. Germline values: CDR1 SGHTA, CDR2 FQGNSA. The CDR3 loop reads CASRPTSGGAYEQYF. In nucleotides, the CDR3 is TGTGCCAGCAGACCCACTAGCGGAGGGGCCTACGAGCAGTACTTC.

In the case of this clone: This same CDR3 is encoded by further DNA sequences in the sample. This chain connects TRBV2 to TRBJ1-1, with 10 bases fitting TRBD1. There are 14 residues in the CDR3. Unmatched junction bases numbered 4, after V lost 4 bases and J lost 5 bases. CDR1 and CDR2 (germline): SNHLY, FYNNEI. The CDR3 spells CASSGTGGRTEAFF. The CDR3 coding sequence is TGTGCCAGCAGTGGGACAGGGGGGAGGACTGAAGCTTTCTTT. Filled out from reference TRBV2 and TRBJ1-1, the complete variable domain reads EPEVTQTPSHQVTQMGQEVILRCVPISNHLYFYWYRQILGQKVEFLVSFYNNEISEKSEIFDDQFSVERPDGSNFTLKIRSTKLEDSAMYFCASSGTGGRTEAFFGQGTRLTVV.

The chain links TRBV5-4 to TRBJ2-6, with 9 bases fitting TRBD1. The germline CDR1 and CDR2 sequences are SGHNT and YYREEE (reference sequence). Trimming took 5 bases from V and 2 from J; bases not matched to a gene: 8. This CDR3 is 17 amino acids long. CDR3 nucleotides: TGTGCCAGCAGAGACGGGACAGGGCTCGCTGGGGCCAACGTCCTGACTTTC. Protein sequence: CASRDGTGLAGANVLTF.

The rearrangement uses TRBV29-1 and TRBJ2-7, with 8 bases that match TRBD1. Per germline, CDR1 SQVTM and CDR2 ANQGSEA. The CDR3 totals 15 residues. V gave up 4 bases and J gave up 6 bases; unmatched junction bases: 14. DNA for the CDR3: TGCAGCGTTGCAATCGGACAGGGCCCTCGTTTCGAGCAGTACTTC. Protein sequence: CSVAIGQGPRFEQYF.

This clone was seen a few times. The chain links TRBV5-6 to TRBJ2-7; 8 bases are shared with TRBD1. Germline loops: CDR1 SGHDT, CDR2 YYEEEE. The CDR3 is 15 amino acids. V shed 0 bases, J shed 2 bases, and the junction held 4 bases outside the gene matches. CDR3 nucleotides: TGTGCCAGCAGCTTGGTAGGACAGGGTGCCTACGAGCAGTACTTC. Its translation is CASSLVGQGAYEQYF.

The V gene is TRBV2, the J gene TRBJ1-5; no clear D. The V end lost 6 bases, the J end lost 4 bases, and 13 bases lay between the germline ends. The CDR3 is 14 residues long. The germline gives CDR1 SNHLY, CDR2 FYNNEI. The DNA for the CDR3 is TGTGCCAGCAGCCAACTACTGGATAATCAGCCCCAGCATTTT. The encoded protein is CASSQLLDNQPQHF.

In this sample, this clone turned up a few times. V and J are TRBV5-8 and TRBJ1-1, with TRBD1 identical over 7 bases. CDR1 is SGHTS, CDR2 YDEGEE, per germline. CDR3 length equals 16 residues. V shed 7 bases, J shed 1 base, and the junction held 13 bases outside the gene matches. This CDR3 reads CASFGMPGTANTEAFF. The CDR3 bases are TGTGCCAGCTTCGGGATGCCCGGGACAGCGAACACTGAAGCTTTCTTT.

The rearrangement links TRBV7-9 to TRBJ1-5; 7 bases fit TRBD1. The CDR3 consists of 16 residues. V was clipped by 4 bases and J by 3 bases; unmatched bases: 9. CDR1 and CDR2 (germline): SEHNR, FQNEAQ (reference sequence). For the CDR3, the DNA is TGTGCCAGCAGCTCTATCCGGGACAGCGCCAATCAGCCCCAGCATTTT. This gives the protein CASSSIRDSANQPQHF.

CDR3 amino acids: CSAWGGINEKLFF. The CDR3 DNA reads TGCAGCGCCTGGGGAGGGATTAATGAAAAACTGTTTTTT. V is TRBV29-1 and J is TRBJ1-4; D ambiguous. This CDR3 spans 13 amino acids. Trimming pared 7 bases from V and 4 bases from J, leaving 13 bases between. Germline V CDR1 and CDR2: SQVTM, ANQGSEA.

This clone appeared once. V and J are TRBV5-1 and TRBJ2-2; a weak D match, TRBD2 (6 bases). CDR1 and CDR2 (germline): SGHRS, YFSETQ. Between the trimmed V and J ends, which lost 0 bases and 4 bases, there was a span of 10 bases. There are 15 residues in the CDR3. In DNA, the CDR3 is TGCGCCAGCAGCTTGGCGGGAGAGCGCACCGGGGAGCTGTTTTTT. It codes for CASSLAGERTGELFF.

Regarding this clone: Other DNA sequences in this sample translate to the same CDR3. The J gene is TRBJ2-1, the V gene TRBV5-6; 12 bases align to TRBD2. V lost 4 bases, J lost 6 bases, and 8 bases stayed unmatched. From germline, CDR1 is SGHDT and CDR2 YYEEEE. The CDR3 covers 16 residues. CDR3 region: CASSPGLAGGPNEQFF. Written as DNA, the CDR3 is TGTGCCAGCAGCCCGGGCCTAGCGGGGGGGCCCAATGAGCAGTTCTTC.

The genes are TRBV7-2 and TRBJ1-1; D is undetermined. Trimming cost V 3 bases and J 0 bases, with 8 bases left between them. The CDR3 is 14 amino acids. Germline V CDR1 and CDR2: SGHTA, FQGNSA. CDR3 coding DNA: TGTGCCAGCAGCTTGAGAGTCCTGAACACTGAAGCTTTCTTT. Translated, it gives CASSLRVLNTEAFF.

The rearrangement uses TRBV13 and TRBJ1-1, with TRBD1 as a possible D gene (6 bases). Between the trimmed V and J ends, which lost 7 bases and 3 bases, there was a span of 15 bases. Germline V gives CDR1 PRHDT, CDR2 FYEKMQ (reference sequence). This CDR3 is built from 14 residues. The CDR3 coding sequence is TGTGCCAGCACCTTTAGGGGGAAATACACTGAAGCTTTCTTT. Its protein is CASTFRGKYTEAFF.

A few counts support this clone. V usage is TRBV10-1 and J usage is TRBJ2-7, with D tentatively TRBD1 (5 bases). The CDR3 consists of 13 residues. V lost 3 bases to trimming and J lost 2 bases, with 8 bases between them. CDR1 is WNHNN and CDR2 is SYGVQD in the germline V gene (reference sequence). This CDR3 is CASSEGVAYEQYF. DNA for the CDR3: TGCGCCAGCAGTGAAGGGGTTGCCTACGAGCAGTACTTC.

CDR3 coding DNA: TGTGCCAGCAGCTTATTCGGGGGGGTGGGTGGCTACACCTTC. Its protein product is CASSLFGGVGGYTF. The chain couples TRBV7-2 to TRBJ1-2; TRBD1 might be the D (5 bases). Trimming pared 2 bases from V and 7 bases from J, leaving 14 bases between. CDR3 size: 14 residues. Per the germline V gene, CDR1 is SGHTA and CDR2 is FQGNSA.

The chain combines TRBV6-5 with TRBJ1-2, with 11 bases lining up with TRBD1. This CDR3 region has 15 residues. The germline CDR1 and CDR2 sequences are MNHEY and SVGAGI. Unmatched junction bases numbered 3, after V lost 3 bases and J lost 3 bases. CDR3 region: CASSYRTGGYYGYTF. The CDR3 bases are TGTGCCAGCAGTTATCGGACAGGGGGCTACTATGGCTACACCTTC.

The sample holds a few counts of this clone. The chain is built from TRBV6-6 and TRBJ2-7; tentatively, D is TRBD1 (6 bases). V was clipped by 0 bases and J by 1 base, with 13 bases between them. Germline assignment: CDR1 MNHNY and CDR2 SVGAGI (reference sequence). The CDR3 runs 16 residues. The chain's CDR3 is CASSYSIQGLSYEQYF. The CDR3 region has the DNA TGTGCCAGCAGTTACTCGATACAGGGCCTTTCCTACGAGCAGTACTTC.

This clone was seen only a few times. CDR3 region: CASSLGPGTSGSETQYF. Written as DNA, the CDR3 is TGTGCCAGCAGTTTAGGTCCCGGGACTAGCGGGAGTGAGACCCAGTACTTC. The gene calls are TRBV27 and TRBJ2-5, with 14 positions matching TRBD2. The germline V gene has CDR1 MNHEY and CDR2 SMNVEV (reference sequence). V lost 2 bases, J lost 5 bases, and 7 bases stayed unmatched. The CDR3 consists of 17 residues.

This clone was seen only a few times. The chain recombines TRBV9 with TRBJ1-1; 8 nucleotides align to TRBD1. The V gene's germline CDR1 is SGDLS and CDR2 YYNGEE. The CDR3 runs 14 residues. V lost 4 bases to trimming and J lost 1 base; unmatched junction nucleotides: 3. In DNA, the CDR3 is TGTGCCAGCAGCAAGGGACAGGAGAACACTGAAGCTTTCTTT. This encodes CASSKGQENTEAFF.

The chain has TRBV6-6 and TRBJ2-7, with 12 bases lining up with TRBD1. The CDR3 is 15 amino acids. J gave up 7 bases and V 0 bases, and 4 bases lay outside the gene matches. Germline lookup yields CDR1 MNHNY and CDR2 SVGAGI (reference sequence). The CDR3 sequence: CASSYSGQGAREQYF. CDR3 nucleotide sequence: TGTGCCAGCAGTTACTCGGGACAGGGGGCGAGGGAGCAGTACTTC.

This clone was picked up a small number of times. This sequence joins TRBV7-9 and TRBJ2-6; D perhaps matches TRBD1 (5 bases). Per germline, CDR1 SEHNR and CDR2 FQNEAQ (reference sequence). There are 15 residues in the CDR3. V lost 5 bases and J 4 bases, leaving 12 bases between the germline ends. CDR3 sequence reads: CASSPGSLGANVLTF. The CDR3 DNA sequence: TGTGCCAGCAGCCCAGGGTCCCTCGGGGCCAACGTCCTGACTTTC.

This clone was picked up a small number of times. The gene calls are TRBV5-8 and TRBJ2-7; TRBD2 matches at 7 bases. J lost 3 bases, V lost 0 bases, and 6 bases had no gene match. The germline gives CDR1 SGHTS, CDR2 YDEGEE. The CDR3 is 15 amino acids. The CDR3 reads CASSLGGGLNYEQYF. The CDR3 DNA follows: TGTGCCAGCAGCTTGGGGGGGGGACTGAACTACGAGCAGTACTTC.

The chain uses TRBV28 and TRBJ1-5, with a possible D match to TRBD1 (6 bases). The CDR3 runs 16 residues. Germline loops: CDR1 MDHEN, CDR2 SYDVKM. The V end was cut by 11 bases, the J end by 6 bases, with 26 bases between. CDR3 in amino acids: CASRSGEGVYSQPQHF. Here the CDR3 DNA reads TGTGCCTCCAGATCAGGGGAGGGTGTGTACAGTCAGCCCCAGCATTTT.